Sequencing of this T cell receptor beta chain was carried out in a study of T-cell memory formation after mild COVID-19. Broader study findings: Among clones peaking at day 37 in the second wave, SARS-CoV-2 specificity remained unconfirmed.

Trimming left V 4 bases short and J 0 bases short, with 8 bases between. The CDR3 loop spans 14 amino acids. The germline V gene has CDR1 SGHAT and CDR2 FQNNGV. TCRdb processed the 5' RACE reads anew with MiXCR; each CDR3 protein has one entry. In the table there are roughly 450,000 distinct CDR3 sequences, roughly 18% of which are singletons. In its sample, this clonotype was seen many times. Antigen specificity is unknown. Sequencing input: PBMCs or a T cell subset sorted from them (not recorded which). This sequence was found in a man aged 18 to 30 who had mild COVID-19 (a few samples of this study predate the infection). Cell type and time point are not known. The V gene is TRBV11-2, the J gene TRBJ2-3; D uncertain. The CDR3 spells CASSWTASTDTQYF. In DNA, the CDR3 is TGTGCCAGCAGCTGGACGGCTAGCACAGATACGCAGTATTTT.